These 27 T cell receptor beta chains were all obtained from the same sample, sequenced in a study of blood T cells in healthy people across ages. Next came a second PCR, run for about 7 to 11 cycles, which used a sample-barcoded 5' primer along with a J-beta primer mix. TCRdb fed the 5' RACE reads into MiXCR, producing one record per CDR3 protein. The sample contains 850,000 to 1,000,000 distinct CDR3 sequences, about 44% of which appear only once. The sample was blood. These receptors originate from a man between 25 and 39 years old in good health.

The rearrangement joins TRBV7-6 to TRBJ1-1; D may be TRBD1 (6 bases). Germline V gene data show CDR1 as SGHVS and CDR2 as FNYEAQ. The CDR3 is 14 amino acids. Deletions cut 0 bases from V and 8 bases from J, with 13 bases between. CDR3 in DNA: TGTGCCAGCAGCTTAGCCTTCGGGGACAACGAAGCTTTCTTT. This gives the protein CASSLAFGDNEAFF.

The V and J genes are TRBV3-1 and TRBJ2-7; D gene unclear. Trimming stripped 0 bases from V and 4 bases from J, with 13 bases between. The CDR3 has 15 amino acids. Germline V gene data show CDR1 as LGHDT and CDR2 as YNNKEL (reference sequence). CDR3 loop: CASSQDGNYLYEQYF. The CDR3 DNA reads TGTGCCAGCAGCCAAGATGGTAACTACCTTTACGAGCAGTACTTC.

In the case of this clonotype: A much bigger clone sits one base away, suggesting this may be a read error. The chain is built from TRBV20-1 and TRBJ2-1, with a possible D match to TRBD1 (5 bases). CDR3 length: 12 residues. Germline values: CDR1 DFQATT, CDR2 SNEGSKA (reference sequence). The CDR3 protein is CSARVQGNERFF. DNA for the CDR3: TGCAGTGCTAGAGTGCAGGGCAATGAGCGGTTCTTC.

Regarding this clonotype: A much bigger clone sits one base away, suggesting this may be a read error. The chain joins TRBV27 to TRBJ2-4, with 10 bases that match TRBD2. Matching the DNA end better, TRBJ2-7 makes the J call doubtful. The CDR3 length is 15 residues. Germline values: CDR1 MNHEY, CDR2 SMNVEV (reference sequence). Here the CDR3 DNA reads TGTGCCAGCAGTGACGAAGCGGGGGGGTGTTCCGAGCAGTACTTC. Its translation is CASSDEAGGCSEQYF.

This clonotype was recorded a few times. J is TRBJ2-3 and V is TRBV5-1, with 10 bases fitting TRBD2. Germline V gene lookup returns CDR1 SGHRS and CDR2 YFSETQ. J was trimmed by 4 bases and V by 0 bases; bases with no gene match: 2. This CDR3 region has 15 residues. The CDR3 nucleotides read TGCGCCAGCAGCTTGGGGACTAGCGGTTCAGATACGCAGTATTTT. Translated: CASSLGTSGSDTQYF.

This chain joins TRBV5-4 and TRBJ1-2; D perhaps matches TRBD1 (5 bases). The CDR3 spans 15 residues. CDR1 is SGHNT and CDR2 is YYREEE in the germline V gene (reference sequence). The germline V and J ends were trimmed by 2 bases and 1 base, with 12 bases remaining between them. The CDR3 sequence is CASSFEDNLNYGYTF. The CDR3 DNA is TGTGCCAGCAGCTTCGAGGACAACCTTAACTATGGCTACACCTTC.

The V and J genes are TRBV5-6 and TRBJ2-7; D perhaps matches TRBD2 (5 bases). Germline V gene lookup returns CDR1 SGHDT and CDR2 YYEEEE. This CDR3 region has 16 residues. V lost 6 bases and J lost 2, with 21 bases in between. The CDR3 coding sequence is TGTGCCAGCACCGATGGCGGTTCGGGGAGTCCCTACGAGCAGTACTTC. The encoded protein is CASTDGGSGSPYEQYF.

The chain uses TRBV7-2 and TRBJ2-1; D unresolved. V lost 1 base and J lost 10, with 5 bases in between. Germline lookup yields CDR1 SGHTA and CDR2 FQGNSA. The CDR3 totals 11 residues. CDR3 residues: CASSLDLEQFF. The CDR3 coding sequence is TGTGCCAGCAGCTTAGACTTGGAGCAGTTCTTC.

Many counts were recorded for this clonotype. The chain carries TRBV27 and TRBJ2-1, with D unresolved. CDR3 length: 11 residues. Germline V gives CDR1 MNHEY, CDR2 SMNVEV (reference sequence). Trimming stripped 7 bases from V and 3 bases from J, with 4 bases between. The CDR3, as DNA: TGTGCCAGCACTGGCTACAATGAGCAGTTCTTC. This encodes CASTGYNEQFF.

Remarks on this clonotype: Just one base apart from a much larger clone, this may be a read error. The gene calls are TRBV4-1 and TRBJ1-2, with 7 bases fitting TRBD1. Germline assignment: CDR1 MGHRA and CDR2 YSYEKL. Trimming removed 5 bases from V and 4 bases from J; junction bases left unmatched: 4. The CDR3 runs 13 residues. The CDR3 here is CASSGTVSYGYTF. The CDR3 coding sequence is TGCGCCAGCAGCGGGACAGTGAGCTATGGCTACACCTTC.

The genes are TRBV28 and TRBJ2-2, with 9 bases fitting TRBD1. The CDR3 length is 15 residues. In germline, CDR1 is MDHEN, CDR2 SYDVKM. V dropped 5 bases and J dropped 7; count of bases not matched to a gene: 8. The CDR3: CASSPGDRDDGELFF. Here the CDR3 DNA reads TGTGCCAGCAGTCCCGGGGACAGGGATGACGGGGAGCTGTTTTTT.

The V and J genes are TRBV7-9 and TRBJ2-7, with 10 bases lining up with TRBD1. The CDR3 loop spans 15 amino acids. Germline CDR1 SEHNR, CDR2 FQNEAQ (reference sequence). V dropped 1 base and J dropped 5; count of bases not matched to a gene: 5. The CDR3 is CASSLGPDRGDEQYF. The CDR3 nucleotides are TGTGCCAGCAGCTTAGGCCCGGACAGGGGGGACGAGCAGTACTTC.

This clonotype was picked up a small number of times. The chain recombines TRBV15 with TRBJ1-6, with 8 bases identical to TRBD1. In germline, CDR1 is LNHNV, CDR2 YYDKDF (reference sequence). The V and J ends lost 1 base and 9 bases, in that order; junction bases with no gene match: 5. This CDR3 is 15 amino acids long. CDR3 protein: CATSRARDRPSPLHF. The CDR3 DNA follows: TGTGCCACCAGCAGAGCCCGGGACAGGCCTTCACCCCTCCACTTT.

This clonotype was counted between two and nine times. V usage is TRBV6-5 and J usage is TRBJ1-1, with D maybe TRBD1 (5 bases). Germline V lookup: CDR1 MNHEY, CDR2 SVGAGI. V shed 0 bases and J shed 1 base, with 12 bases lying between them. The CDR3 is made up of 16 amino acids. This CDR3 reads CASSYSNQGENTEAFF. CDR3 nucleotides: TGTGCCAGCAGTTACTCGAACCAGGGCGAGAACACTGAAGCTTTCTTT.

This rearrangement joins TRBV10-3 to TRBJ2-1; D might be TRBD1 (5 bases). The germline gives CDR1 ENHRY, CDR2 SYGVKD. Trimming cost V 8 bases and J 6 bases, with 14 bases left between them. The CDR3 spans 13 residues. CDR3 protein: CAIAMGLANEQFF. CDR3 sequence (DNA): TGTGCCATCGCAATGGGGCTGGCCAATGAGCAGTTCTTC.

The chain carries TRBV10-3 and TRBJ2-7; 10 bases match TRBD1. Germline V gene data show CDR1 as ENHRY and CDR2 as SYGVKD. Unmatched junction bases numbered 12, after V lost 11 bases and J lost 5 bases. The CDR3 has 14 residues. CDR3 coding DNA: TGTGCCGTTTCCGGGACAGGGGTTTTAGACGAGCAGTACTTC. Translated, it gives CAVSGTGVLDEQYF.

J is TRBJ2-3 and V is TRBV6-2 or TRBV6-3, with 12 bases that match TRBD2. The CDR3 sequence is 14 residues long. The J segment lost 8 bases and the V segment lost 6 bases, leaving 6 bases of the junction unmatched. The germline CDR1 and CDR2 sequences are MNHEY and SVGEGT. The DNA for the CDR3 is TGTGCCAGCAGGCCGACTAGCGGGGGTGCTACGCAGTATTTT. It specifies CASRPTSGGATQYF.

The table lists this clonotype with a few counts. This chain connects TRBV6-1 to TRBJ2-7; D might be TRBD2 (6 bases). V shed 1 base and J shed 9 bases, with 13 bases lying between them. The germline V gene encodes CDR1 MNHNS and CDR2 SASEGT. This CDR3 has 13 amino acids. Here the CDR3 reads CASSEEGGGVQYF. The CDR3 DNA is TGTGCCAGCAGTGAAGAGGGTGGCGGGGTGCAGTACTTC.

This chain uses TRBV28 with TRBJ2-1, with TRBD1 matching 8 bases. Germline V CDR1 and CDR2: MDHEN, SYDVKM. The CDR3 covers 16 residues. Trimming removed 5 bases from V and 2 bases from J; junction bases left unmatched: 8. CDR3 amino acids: CASSQDRGGTYNEQFF. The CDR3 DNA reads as TGTGCCAGCAGTCAAGACAGGGGTGGAACCTACAATGAGCAGTTCTTC.

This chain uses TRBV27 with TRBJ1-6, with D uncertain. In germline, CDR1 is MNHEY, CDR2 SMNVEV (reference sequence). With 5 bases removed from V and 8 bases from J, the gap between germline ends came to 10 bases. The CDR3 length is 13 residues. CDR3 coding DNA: TGTGCCAGCAGTGTGGATGGGGATTCACCCCTCCACTTT. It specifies CASSVDGDSPLHF.

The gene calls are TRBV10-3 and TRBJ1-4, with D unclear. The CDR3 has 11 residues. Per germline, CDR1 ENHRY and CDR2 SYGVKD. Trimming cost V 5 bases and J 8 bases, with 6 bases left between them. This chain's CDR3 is CAISSDEKLFF. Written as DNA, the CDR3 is TGTGCCATCAGTTCCGACGAAAAACTGTTTTTT.

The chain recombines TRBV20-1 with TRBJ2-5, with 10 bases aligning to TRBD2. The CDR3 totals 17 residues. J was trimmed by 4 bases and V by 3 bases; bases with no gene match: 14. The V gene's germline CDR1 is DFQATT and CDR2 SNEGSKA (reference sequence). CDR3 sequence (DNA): TGCAGTGCTAGGGGGTACAAGCGGGGGGGCTTCGGAGAGACCCAGTACTTC. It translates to CSARGYKRGGFGETQYF.

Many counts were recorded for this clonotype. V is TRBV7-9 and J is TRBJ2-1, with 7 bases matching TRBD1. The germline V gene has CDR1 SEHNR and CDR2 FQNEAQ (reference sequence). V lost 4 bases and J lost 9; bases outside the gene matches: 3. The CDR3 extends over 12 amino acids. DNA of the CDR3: TGTGCCAGCAGCTCACAGGGGACTGAGCAGTTCTTC. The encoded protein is CASSSQGTEQFF.

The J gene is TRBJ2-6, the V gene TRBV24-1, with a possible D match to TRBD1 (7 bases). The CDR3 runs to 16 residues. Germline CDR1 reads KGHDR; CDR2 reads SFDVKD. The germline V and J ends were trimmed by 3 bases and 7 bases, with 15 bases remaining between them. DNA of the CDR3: TGTGCCACCAGTGATAATAGACAGGGAGGAGCCAACGTCCTGACTTTC. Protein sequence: CATSDNRQGGANVLTF.

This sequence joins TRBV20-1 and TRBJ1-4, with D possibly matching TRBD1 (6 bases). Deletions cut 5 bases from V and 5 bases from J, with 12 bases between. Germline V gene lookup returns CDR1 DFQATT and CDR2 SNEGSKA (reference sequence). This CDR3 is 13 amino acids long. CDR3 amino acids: CSAGDRRNEKLFF. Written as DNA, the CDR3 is TGCAGTGCTGGCGACAGGAGAAATGAAAAACTGTTTTTT.

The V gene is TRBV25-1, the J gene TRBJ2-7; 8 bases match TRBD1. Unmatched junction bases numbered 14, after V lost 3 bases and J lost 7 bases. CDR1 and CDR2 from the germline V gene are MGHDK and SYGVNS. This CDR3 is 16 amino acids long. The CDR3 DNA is TGTGCCAGCAGTGAGGTTATAGGACAGGGCAACAATGAGCAGTACTTC. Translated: CASSEVIGQGNNEQYF.

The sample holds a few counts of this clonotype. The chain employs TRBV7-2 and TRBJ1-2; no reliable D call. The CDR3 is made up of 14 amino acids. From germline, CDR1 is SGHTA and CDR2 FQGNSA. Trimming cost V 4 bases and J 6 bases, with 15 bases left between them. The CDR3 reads CASSSRAPDDGYTF. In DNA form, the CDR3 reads TGTGCCAGCAGCTCCCGGGCCCCAGACGATGGCTACACCTTC. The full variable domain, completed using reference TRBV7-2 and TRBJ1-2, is GAGVSQSPSNKVTEKGKDVELRCDPISGHTALYWYRQSLGQGLEFLIYFQGNSAPDKSGLPSDRFSAERTGGSVSTLTIQRTQQEDSAVYLCASSSRAPDDGYTFGSGTRLTVV.